This TCR beta chain is from a study of CD8 T cells in Susac syndrome. About the research overall: Patients with Susac syndrome were therapy-naive, on corticosteroids, or on intravenous immunoglobulin alone at the time that blood was drawn. Whole-study findings and limits: Peak Susac CD8+ clonal expansion was seen in TEMRA cells and active patients.

This CDR3 region has 12 residues. J was trimmed by 4 bases and V by 4 bases; bases with no gene match: 1. The V gene's germline CDR1 is SGHDT and CDR2 YYEEEE. Sequencing of TCR beta drew on CD8+ and CD4+ T cells from blood. Reverse transcription of 0.5 to 1 ug RNA was carried out with random hexamers. One entry per CDR3 protein, called by TCRdb with MiXCR from the immunoSEQ multiplex PCR reads. The sample contains around 150,000 distinct CDR3 sequences, about 95% of which appear only once. Many counts were recorded for this clonotype. Its matching antigen is unknown. The rearrangement links TRBV5-6 to TRBJ1-1; 7 bases are shared with TRBD1. The sequencing input was CD8+ T cells from PBMCs. The TCR sequence derives from a human donor with Susac syndrome. Here the CDR3 DNA reads TGTGCCAGCAGCCCAGGGGGCACTGAAGCTTTCTTT. Translating gives CASSPGGTEAFF.